The clone carrying this T cell receptor beta chain was picked up a small number of times. The antigen is not known. The data belong to a study of CD8+CD57+ T cells in acquired aplastic anemia. Study-wide results and limits: Found in both controls and patients were 25 to 35 CD8+ CDR3 sequences.

The CDR3 sequence is 14 residues long. V was pared by 4 bases and J by 2 bases, with 11 bases between. Germline V lookup: CDR1 LGHDT, CDR2 YNNKEL (reference sequence). Researchers used genomic DNA as the template to profile TCR beta VDJ and CDR3. TCRdb fed the reads into MiXCR, producing one record per CDR3 protein. The table records hundreds of thousands of distinct CDR3 sequences, around half of them present only once. All patients picked for sequencing had shown, by flow cytometry, an expansion of CD8+CD57+ cells. This clonotype was sampled from a human donor with aplastic anemia. The chain has TRBV3-1 and TRBJ1-1; tentative D call: TRBD1 (5 bases). Material for sequencing was sorted CD4+, CD8+, or CD8+CD57+ T cells (not recorded which) from PBMCs. As DNA, the CDR3 is TGTGCCAGCAGCCCATTGAGGGGTAACACTGAAGCTTTCTTT. It is translated as CASSPLRGNTEAFF.